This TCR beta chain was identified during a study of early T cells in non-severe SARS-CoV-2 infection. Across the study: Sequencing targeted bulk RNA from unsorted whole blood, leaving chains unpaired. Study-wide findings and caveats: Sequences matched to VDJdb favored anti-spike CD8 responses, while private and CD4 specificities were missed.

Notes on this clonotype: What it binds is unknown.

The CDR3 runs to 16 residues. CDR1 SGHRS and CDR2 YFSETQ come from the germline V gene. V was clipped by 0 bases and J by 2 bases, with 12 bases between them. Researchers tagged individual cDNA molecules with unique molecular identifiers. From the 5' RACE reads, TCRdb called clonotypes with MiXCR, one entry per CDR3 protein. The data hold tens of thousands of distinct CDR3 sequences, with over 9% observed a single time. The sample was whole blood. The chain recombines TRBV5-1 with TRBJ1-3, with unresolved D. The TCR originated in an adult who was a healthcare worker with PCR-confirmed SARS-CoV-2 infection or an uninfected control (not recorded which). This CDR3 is CASSLVGVSAGNTIYF. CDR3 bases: TGCGCCAGCAGCTTGGTTGGGGTGTCGGCTGGAAACACCATATATTTT.